These 31 T cell receptor beta chains share one sample of origin, sequenced in a study of T cells after yellow fever vaccination. TCRdb re-analysed the 5' RACE reads in MiXCR, keeping a single row per CDR3 protein. The data contain approximately 510,000 distinct CDR3 sequences, around a fifth of them singletons. The sample in question was PBMCs, obtained more than 20 days after the first yellow fever vaccination. The receptors shown here come from a man aged 18 to 30 who received the YFV17D yellow fever vaccine.

This clonotype was detected a few times. V usage is TRBV4-3 and J usage is TRBJ2-3; D is undetermined. V dropped 1 base and J dropped 4 bases, with 6 bases sitting between them. CDR1 and CDR2 from the germline V gene are LGHNA and YSLEER. CDR3 size: 13 residues. CDR3 in amino acids: CASSQGDADTQYF. CDR3 nucleotide sequence: TGCGCCAGCAGCCAAGGAGACGCAGATACGCAGTATTTT.

This clonotype was seen a handful of times. The chain is built from TRBV7-2 and TRBJ2-4; 8 bases match TRBD1. The CDR3 is 14 residues long. The trim removed 5 bases at V and 7 bases at J, leaving 7 bases unmatched. Per the germline V gene, CDR1 is SGHTA and CDR2 is FQGNSA. The CDR3 loop reads CASSARGQANIQYF. The CDR3 DNA follows: TGTGCCAGCAGCGCCAGGGGACAGGCCAACATTCAGTACTTC.

The rearrangement links TRBV5-4 to TRBJ2-3; 9 nucleotides match TRBD2. The CDR3 has 19 amino acids. Germline loops: CDR1 SGHNT, CDR2 YYREEE (reference sequence). The V segment lost 4 bases and the J segment 0 bases; nucleotides outside the gene matches: 15. As DNA, the CDR3 is TGTGCCAGCAGCGTGCGGAAACTAGCGGGCGAAACTAGCACAGATACGCAGTATTTT. It translates to CASSVRKLAGETSTDTQYF.

The rearrangement uses TRBV18 and TRBJ1-2; D might be TRBD1 (5 bases). In germline, CDR1 is KGHSH, CDR2 LQKENI. With 3 bases removed from V and 4 bases from J, the gap between germline ends came to 9 bases. The CDR3 extends over 13 amino acids. For the CDR3, the DNA is TGTGCCAGCTCACCGGGGGTATCCTATGGCTACACCTTC. This sequence encodes CASSPGVSYGYTF.

V is TRBV29-1 and J is TRBJ1-1; D is ambiguous. With 0 bases removed from V and 1 base from J, the gap between germline ends came to 9 bases. From germline, CDR1 is SQVTM and CDR2 ANQGSEA. The CDR3 loop spans 14 amino acids. The CDR3 bases are TGCAGCGTTGAAGAGGTGGGCAGGAACACTGAAGCTTTCTTT. It codes for CSVEEVGRNTEAFF.

The chain has TRBV27 and TRBJ2-3; possibly TRBD2 for D (5 bases). This CDR3 comprises 14 residues. Germline V gene sequence: CDR1 MNHEY, CDR2 SMNVEV (reference sequence). Trimming pared 2 bases from V and 4 bases from J, leaving 10 bases between. In nucleotides, the CDR3 is TGTGCCAGCAGTTTACGGGGATACGCAGATACGCAGTATTTT. Protein sequence: CASSLRGYADTQYF.

This sequence joins TRBV28 and TRBJ2-1; perhaps TRBD1 as D (7 bases). Germline lookup yields CDR1 MDHEN and CDR2 SYDVKM. Between the trimmed V and J ends, which lost 8 bases and 6 bases, there was a span of 17 bases. CDR3 size: 14 residues. CDR3 bases: TGTGCCAGCCGGCAGGGGGGCCAGTTCAATGAGCAGTTCTTC. Amino acids: CASRQGGQFNEQFF.

The chain combines TRBV4-1 with TRBJ1-1, with D tentatively TRBD1 (5 bases). The CDR3 consists of 14 residues. Per germline, CDR1 MGHRA and CDR2 YSYEKL. The V gene lost 2 bases and the J gene lost 8 bases, with 15 bases spanning the gap. CDR3: CASSQPLGQGEAFF. The CDR3 nucleotides read TGCGCCAGCAGCCAACCCCTAGGGCAGGGAGAAGCTTTCTTT.

This clonotype was recorded many times. The chain has TRBV12-3 or TRBV12-4 and TRBJ1-2, with 8 bases fitting TRBD1. Losses at the gene ends were 4 bases for V and 7 bases for J; bases not matched to a gene: 5. CDR3 size: 13 residues. For the CDR3, the DNA is TGTGCCAGCAGTTCGACAGGGGAGCCTGGCTACACCTTC. Its translation: CASSSTGEPGYTF.

The table lists this clonotype with a few counts. The chain combines TRBV27 with TRBJ1-5; D possibly corresponds to TRBD1 (6 bases). V was pared by 10 bases and J by 7 bases, with 17 bases between. CDR1 and CDR2 (germline): MNHEY, SMNVEV (reference sequence). The CDR3 is 13 amino acids. Here the CDR3 DNA reads TGTGCCATGACAGCGGGACACTACCAGCCCCAGCATTTT. As protein: CAMTAGHYQPQHF.

This chain joins TRBV4-1 and TRBJ2-7, with 10 nucleotides matching TRBD2. V lost 3 bases, J lost 1 base, and 3 bases stayed unmatched. CDR3 length equals 15 residues. Germline V gene data show CDR1 as MGHRA and CDR2 as YSYEKL. The CDR3 spells CASSQTSGFSYEQYF. The CDR3 nucleotides read TGCGCCAGCAGCCAGACTAGCGGGTTTTCCTACGAGCAGTACTTC.

Comment on this clonotype: One end of the junction does not line up with germline, which may come from a read error. The gene calls are TRBV4-1 and TRBJ2-1, with 7 nucleotides matching TRBD2. Germline V gene lookup returns CDR1 MGHRA and CDR2 YSYEKL. This CDR3 has 12 residues. The CDR3 region has the DNA TGCTCCAGCAGCCAAGAGACGGGGGGGCAGTTCTTC. It yields the protein CSSSQETGGQFF.

This rearrangement joins TRBV7-2 to TRBJ1-5; D is ambiguous. This CDR3 region has 13 residues. Trimming removed 3 bases at V and 5 bases at J, with 8 bases between. Germline lookup yields CDR1 SGHTA and CDR2 FQGNSA. The CDR3 nucleotides read TGTGCCAGCAGCTTTAGTATGGATCAGCCCCAGCATTTT. As protein: CASSFSMDQPQHF.

This clonotype was detected a few times. The DNA for the CDR3 is TGTGCCACCAGCAGAGAGGTTGAGTACAATGAGCAGTTCTTC. It encodes CATSREVEYNEQFF. The J gene is TRBJ2-1, the V gene TRBV15; the D is unclear. Trimming left V 0 bases short and J 4 bases short, with 7 bases between. The CDR3 is made up of 14 amino acids. Germline lookup yields CDR1 LNHNV and CDR2 YYDKDF (reference sequence).

This clonotype turned up a few times. The gene calls are TRBV7-9 and TRBJ2-7; D is unclear. CDR1 SEHNR and CDR2 FQNEAQ come from the germline V gene (reference sequence). This CDR3 spans 13 amino acids. Trimming took off 3 bases at V and 3 bases at J, with 9 bases between the two ends. CDR3: CASSLGPGYEQYF. The DNA of the CDR3 is TGTGCCAGCAGCTTGGGCCCGGGCTACGAGCAGTACTTC.

This clonotype has a handful of counts. The rearrangement joins TRBV6-1 to TRBJ2-1, with D perhaps given as TRBD1 or TRBD2 (5 bases each). This CDR3 region has 13 residues. The V end lost 5 bases, the J end lost 8 bases, and 13 bases lay between the germline ends. Germline lookup yields CDR1 MNHNS and CDR2 SASEGT. CDR3 sequence (DNA): TGTGCCAGCAGTCCGGTTGGGGGACATGAGCAGTTCTTC. Translated, it gives CASSPVGGHEQFF.

The gene calls are TRBV7-2 and TRBJ2-5; D ambiguous. Germline V CDR1 and CDR2: SGHTA, FQGNSA. V shed 3 bases and J shed 2 bases, with 10 bases lying between them. This CDR3 spans 14 amino acids. CDR3 region: CASSFKNSQETQYF. The DNA for the CDR3 is TGTGCCAGCAGCTTTAAGAACTCTCAAGAGACCCAGTACTTC. Variable domain in full (rest from reference TRBV7-2 and TRBJ2-5): GAGVSQSPSNKVTEKGKDVELRCDPISGHTALYWYRQSLGQGLEFLIYFQGNSAPDKSGLPSDRFSAERTGGSVSTLTIQRTQQEDSAVYLCASSFKNSQETQYFGPGTRLLVL.

This clonotype was seen a handful of times. The rearrangement joins TRBV5-5 to TRBJ2-2; D gene uncertain. The germline CDR1 and CDR2 sequences are SGHKS and YYEKEE (reference sequence). The CDR3 sequence is 13 residues long. Trimming left V 2 bases short and J 5 bases short, with 7 bases between. The CDR3 DNA reads TGTGCCAGCAGCTTAACAGCAACCGGGGAGCTGTTTTTT. Its protein is CASSLTATGELFF.

This clonotype was found once. This chain links TRBV5-1 with TRBJ2-7, with 8 positions matching TRBD2. This CDR3 has 19 residues. The V gene end was trimmed by 1 base and the J gene end by 0 bases; junction bases not matched to a gene: 15. Per the germline V gene, CDR1 is SGHRS and CDR2 is YFSETQ. The CDR3 protein is CASSLRPPLAGASSYEQYF. CDR3 nucleotide sequence: TGCGCCAGCAGCTTGCGCCCGCCTCTAGCGGGTGCCAGCTCCTACGAGCAGTACTTC.

This chain uses TRBV5-1 with TRBJ1-2; TRBD1 matches at 10 bases. The CDR3 covers 14 residues. The germline gives CDR1 SGHRS, CDR2 YFSETQ. Trimming at V came to 4 bases and at J to 4 bases, leaving 4 bases not matched to a gene. CDR3 amino acids: CASSRDRGVYGYTF. CDR3 nucleotide sequence: TGCGCCAGCAGCCGGGACAGGGGCGTCTATGGCTACACCTTC.

The chain couples TRBV11-2 to TRBJ2-1; 11 bases are shared with TRBD2. CDR1 SGHAT and CDR2 FQNNGV come from the germline V gene. CDR3 size: 17 residues. Trimming took 4 bases from V and 3 from J; bases not matched to a gene: 8. The CDR3 loop is CASSWRALAGGYNEQFF. The DNA of the CDR3 is TGTGCCAGCAGCTGGAGAGCGCTAGCGGGGGGCTACAATGAGCAGTTCTTC.

This clonotype was observed a few times. V is TRBV5-1 and J is TRBJ2-2, with D tentatively TRBD1 (6 bases). V gave up 0 bases and J gave up 4 bases, with 13 bases separating them. Germline V CDR1 and CDR2: SGHRS, YFSETQ. The CDR3 has 16 amino acids. Written as DNA, the CDR3 is TGCGCCAGCAGCTTGGGTGCAACAGGGCCCACCGGGGAGCTGTTTTTT. Its translation is CASSLGATGPTGELFF.

The chain has TRBV5-1 and TRBJ2-7; 7 nucleotides match TRBD2. Germline loops: CDR1 SGHRS, CDR2 YFSETQ. The V segment lost 4 bases and the J segment 2 bases; nucleotides outside the gene matches: 12. The CDR3 contains 16 residues. CDR3 nucleotides: TGCGCCAGCAGCACCACGGCACTAGCGACTACCTACGAGCAGTACTTC. Its translation is CASSTTALATTYEQYF.

This chain uses TRBV12-3 or TRBV12-4 with TRBJ2-1; D possibly uses TRBD1 or TRBD2 (5 bases each). The V and J ends lost 6 bases and 3 bases respectively, with 9 bases between them. This CDR3 spans 13 amino acids. CDR3 protein: CASRGDHYNEQFF. Written as DNA, the CDR3 is TGTGCCAGCAGGGGGGACCACTACAATGAGCAGTTCTTC.

This chain connects TRBV5-1 to TRBJ1-1; 7 nucleotides agree with TRBD1. Trimming removed 3 bases from V and 3 bases from J; junction bases left unmatched: 8. The CDR3 is made up of 15 amino acids. The germline V gene has CDR1 SGHRS and CDR2 YFSETQ. The CDR3 here is CASSSQGGGDTEAFF. Written as DNA, the CDR3 is TGCGCCAGCAGCTCGCAGGGGGGCGGGGACACTGAAGCTTTCTTT. The whole variable domain, remainder taken from reference TRBV5-1 and TRBJ1-1, is KAGVTQTPRYLIKTRGQQVTLSCSPISGHRSVSWYQQTPGQGLQFLFEYFSETQRNKGNFPGRFSGRQFSNSRSEMNVSTLELGDSALYLCASSSQGGGDTEAFFGQGTRLTVV.

This clonotype was detected ten times or more. The chain joins TRBV7-3 to TRBJ2-5; 11 positions match TRBD2. V was clipped by 5 bases and J by 2 bases; unmatched bases: 4. The CDR3 is made up of 15 amino acids. Germline V gives CDR1 SGHTA, CDR2 FQGTGA. CDR3 sequence (DNA): TGTGCCAGCAGCCGGACTAGCGGGCTGCAAGAGACCCAGTACTTC. Protein sequence: CASSRTSGLQETQYF.

The chain is built from TRBV4-1 and TRBJ1-1; D possibly corresponds to TRBD1 (5 bases). V lost 3 bases and J 6 bases, leaving 11 bases between the germline ends. Germline V gives CDR1 MGHRA, CDR2 YSYEKL. The CDR3 extends over 13 amino acids. As DNA, the CDR3 is TGCGCCAGCAGCCAGGGGGGTAGGGCTGAAGCTTTCTTT. This codes for CASSQGGRAEAFF.

The sample holds many counts of this clonotype. The CDR3 region is CASSLWSARGQVISDTQYF. DNA of the CDR3: TGTGCCAGCAGTTTATGGTCGGCTCGGGGACAGGTTATTTCAGATACGCAGTATTTT. The chain combines TRBV27 with TRBJ2-3; TRBD1 agrees at 8 bases. Germline V gives CDR1 MNHEY, CDR2 SMNVEV (reference sequence). The CDR3 covers 19 residues. V trimming: 1 base; J trimming: 4 bases; junction bases outside the gene matches: 16.

V is TRBV5-1 and J is TRBJ1-5; no definite D call. Trimming removed 4 bases from V and 6 bases from J, with 8 bases in between. The length of the CDR3 is 12 residues. CDR1 is SGHRS and CDR2 is YFSETQ in the germline V gene. CDR3 protein: CASSPSGQPQHF. The CDR3 nucleotides read TGCGCCAGCAGCCCCTCGGGTCAGCCCCAGCATTTT.

This clonotype was counted only a few times. The chain combines TRBV6-1 with TRBJ2-5; D gene uncertain. This CDR3 comprises 15 residues. CDR1 is MNHNS, CDR2 SASEGT, per germline. Trimming pared 3 bases from V and 0 bases from J, leaving 11 bases between. The CDR3, as DNA: TGTGCCAGCAGTGATTTTGTGAGATACCAAGAGACCCAGTACTTC. Encoded protein: CASSDFVRYQETQYF.

This clonotype was counted between two and nine times. Written as DNA, the CDR3 is TGCAGCGTTGAAGGACTAGCATTGGATACGCAGTATTTT. It translates to CSVEGLALDTQYF. The gene calls are TRBV29-1 and TRBJ2-3; 7 positions agree with TRBD2. The germline V gene encodes CDR1 SQVTM and CDR2 ANQGSEA. V lost 1 base and J lost 6; bases outside the gene matches: 4. The CDR3 totals 13 residues.